This T cell receptor (beta chain) derives from a study of radiotherapy plus CTLA-4 blockade in lung cancer. Study information: Objective responses arose in roughly 18% of patients, and under 40% experienced disease control.

Profiling relied on immunoSEQ multiplex PCR, and the TCRdb table lists in-frame clones only, not all of them. The table shows tens of thousands of clones, with around 87% occurring only once. Study-wide results and caveats: Tumor-origin TCR clones grew in blood after radiotherapy plus ipilimumab.

Trimming shortened V by 0 bases and J by 6 bases, and 11 bases separated the two germline ends. Germline V gene lookup returns CDR1 LGHNA and CDR2 YSLEER. The CDR3 is 14 amino acids. A remark on this clone: Its antigen is still unknown.

The sequence derives from a human donor with non-small cell lung cancer that progressed on radiotherapy plus ipilimumab. This chain connects TRBV4-3 to TRBJ1-2; D remains unclear. The material sequenced was peripheral blood, taken from a patient treated with radiotherapy plus ipilimumab. The CDR3 DNA follows: TGCGCCAGCAGCCAAGAGGGGTACTCCCATGGCTACACCTTC. This gives the protein CASSQEGYSHGYTF.